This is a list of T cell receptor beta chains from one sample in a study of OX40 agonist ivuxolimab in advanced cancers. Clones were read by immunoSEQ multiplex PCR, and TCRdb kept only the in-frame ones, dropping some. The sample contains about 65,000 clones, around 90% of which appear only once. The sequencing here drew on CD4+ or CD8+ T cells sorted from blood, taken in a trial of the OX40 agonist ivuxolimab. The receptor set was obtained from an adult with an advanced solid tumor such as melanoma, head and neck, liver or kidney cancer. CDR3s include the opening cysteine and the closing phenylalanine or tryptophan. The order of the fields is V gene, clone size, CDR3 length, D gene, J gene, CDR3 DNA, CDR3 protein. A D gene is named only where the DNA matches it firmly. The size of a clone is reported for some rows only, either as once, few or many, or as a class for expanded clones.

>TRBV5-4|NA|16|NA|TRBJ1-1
TGTGCCAGCAGCTTGCCCAAACAGGGTGCGGACACTGAAGCTTTCTTT
CASSLPKQGADTEAFF
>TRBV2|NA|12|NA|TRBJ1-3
TGTGCCTCAGGGAACTCTGGAAACACCATATATTTT
CASGNSGNTIYF
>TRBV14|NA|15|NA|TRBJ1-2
TGTGCCAGCAGCCAAGCCCTGACAGACGCGAGTGGCTACACCTTC
CASSQALTDASGYTF
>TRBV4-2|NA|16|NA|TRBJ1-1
TGTGCCAGCAGCCAAGAAACAGGCAATATGAACACTGAAGCTTTCTTT
CASSQETGNMNTEAFF
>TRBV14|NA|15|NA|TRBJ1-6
TGTGCCAGCAGCCAAGACCTGGTCCCAATTTCACCCCTCCACTTT
CASSQDLVPISPLHF
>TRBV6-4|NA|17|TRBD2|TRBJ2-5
TGTGCCAGGGCAACTAGCGGGGGGCCTCATGGGCAAGAGACCCAGTACTTC
CARATSGGPHGQETQYF
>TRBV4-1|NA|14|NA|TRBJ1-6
TGCGCCAGCAGCCAAGATGGATTTAATTCACCCCTCCACTTT
CASSQDGFNSPLHF
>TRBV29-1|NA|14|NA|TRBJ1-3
TGCAGCGTTGAAGACGATGGACAGGGAAACACCATATATTTT
CSVEDDGQGNTIYF
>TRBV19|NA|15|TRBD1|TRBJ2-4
TGTGCCAGTAGTTTATCGACAGGGACGAGAAACATTCAGTACTTC
CASSLSTGTRNIQYF
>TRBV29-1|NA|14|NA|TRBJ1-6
TGCAGCGACGGAGGTGTGGGGGGTAATTCACCCCTCCACTTT
CSDGGVGGNSPLHF
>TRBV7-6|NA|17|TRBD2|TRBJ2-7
TGTGCCAGCAGCTTAGATCCGGGACTAGCGGGGGACTACGAGCAGTACTTC
CASSLDPGLAGDYEQYF
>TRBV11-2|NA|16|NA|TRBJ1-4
TGTGCCAGCAGCTTAGATAAGGGGCCCGGGGCTGGAAAACTGTTTTTT
CASSLDKGPGAGKLFF
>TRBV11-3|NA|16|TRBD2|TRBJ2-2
TGTGCCAGCAGCTTAGGCGGGGGGGCCAACACCGGGGAGCTGTTTTTT
CASSLGGGANTGELFF
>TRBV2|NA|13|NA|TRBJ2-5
TGTGCCAGCAAAAACAGGTCCAAGGAGACCCAGTACTTC
CASKNRSKETQYF
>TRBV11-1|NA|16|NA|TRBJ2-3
TGTGCCAGCAGCTTATTGGGTGGGTCTAGCACAGATACGCAGTATTTT
CASSLLGGSSTDTQYF
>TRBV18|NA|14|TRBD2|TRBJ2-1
TGTGCCAGCTCACCCGGGACTAGCTACAATGAGCAGTTCTTC
CASSPGTSYNEQFF
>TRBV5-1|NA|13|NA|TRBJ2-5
TGCGCCAGCAGCTTGGCTTTACAAGAGACCCAGTACTTC
CASSLALQETQYF
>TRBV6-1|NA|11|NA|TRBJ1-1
TGTGCCGGCAGGGTTAACACTGAAGCTTTCTTT
CAGRVNTEAFF
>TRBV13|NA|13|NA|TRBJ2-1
TGTGCCAGCAGCTTAGACTGGACCAAGGAGCAGTTCTTC
CASSLDWTKEQFF
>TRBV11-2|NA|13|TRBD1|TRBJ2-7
TGTGCCAGCAGCACGGACAGGGGGGGCGAGCAGTACTTC
CASSTDRGGEQYF
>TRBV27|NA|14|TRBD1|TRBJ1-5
TGTGCCAGCAGTCCCCAGACAGGGGGACAGCCCCAGCATTTT
CASSPQTGGQPQHF
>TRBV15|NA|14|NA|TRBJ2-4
TGTGCCACCAGCAGAGTTCGACAGGAAAACATTCAGTACTTC
CATSRVRQENIQYF
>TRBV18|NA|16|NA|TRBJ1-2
TGTGCCAGCTCACCATACACCTCCGGGGTTGGCTATGGCTACACCTTC
CASSPYTSGVGYGYTF
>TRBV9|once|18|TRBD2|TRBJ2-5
TGTGCCAGCAGCGAACTAGCGGGGGGGCCAGTTCGATCTGAGACCCAGTACTTC
CASSELAGGPVRSETQYF
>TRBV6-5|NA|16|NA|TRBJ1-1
TGTGCCAGCAGTTACTCTCGTGGGGGGTTGGACACTGAAGCTTTCTTT
CASSYSRGGLDTEAFF
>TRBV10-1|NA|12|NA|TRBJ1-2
TGCGCCAGCAGTGAGACAGCTTATGGCTACACCTTC
CASSETAYGYTF
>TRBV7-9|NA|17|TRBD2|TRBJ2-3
TGTGCCAGCAGCTTAGGGGTGGCGGGGGGACGCACAGATACGCAGTATTTT
CASSLGVAGGRTDTQYF
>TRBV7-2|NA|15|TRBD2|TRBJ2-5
TGTGCCAGCAGCTTACTAGCGGGGGGGCGGGAGACCCAGTACTTC
CASSLLAGGRETQYF
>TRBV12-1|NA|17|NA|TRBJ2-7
TGTGCCAGCAGCTTTAGGGACGGGACAATCGATCACTACGAGCAGTACTTC
CASSFRDGTIDHYEQYF
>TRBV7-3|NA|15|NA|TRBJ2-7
TGTGCCAGCAGCTTATTGGGCAGGGCCTCCTACGAGCAGTACTTC
CASSLLGRASYEQYF
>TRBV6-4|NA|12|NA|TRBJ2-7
TGTGCCAGCAGTGACAACGGCGGAGAGCAGTACTTC
CASSDNGGEQYF
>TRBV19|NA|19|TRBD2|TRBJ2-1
TGTGCCAGTAGCCCTGGACTAGCGGGGGCCCTTAAACCCTACAATGAGCAGTTCTTC
CASSPGLAGALKPYNEQFF
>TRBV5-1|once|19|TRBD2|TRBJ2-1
TGCGCCAGCAGCTCTCCCGGGACTAGCGGGGGCACCAACTACAATGAGCAGTTCTTC
CASSSPGTSGGTNYNEQFF